This T cell receptor (beta chain) was sequenced for a study of beta chain features in type 1 diabetes. Across the whole study: Investigators examined approximately 100,000,000 sorted cells across all samples. Study outcomes and limitations: TCRB repertoires of naive, central memory and Treg cells appeared more similar among patients than among healthy donors. Shorter templates might be favored by PCR, and equally so in patients and in controls.

Since all of the isolated RNA was reverse transcribed, expressed TCRB transcripts were what got sequenced. Produced via immunoSEQ multiplex PCR; TCRdb's table is partial and in-frame only. The top ten hold roughly 0.019% of the sample, which has roughly 400,000 clones, approximately 15% seen once. The germline CDR1 and CDR2 sequences are SQVTM and ANQGSEA. The V gene lost 4 bases and the J gene lost 5 bases, with 18 bases spanning the gap. The CDR3 runs to 14 residues. This clone was observed a handful of times. Its antigen is not identified. This rearrangement joins TRBV29-1 to TRBJ2-7; D is uncertain. Sequences were obtained from naive CD4+ T cells from blood. The receptor comes from a woman aged 18-30 years in good health. The CDR3: CSVVLRYGNHEQYF. Written as DNA, the CDR3 is TGCAGCGTTGTTTTGAGGTATGGAAACCACGAGCAGTACTTC.